This T cell receptor (beta chain) was documented in a study of graft-versus-host responses after intestinal transplantation (dated by TCRdb to about 2021). About the study as a whole: The transplants that recipients received were multivisceral, liver-intestinal, or isolated intestinal. To identify alloreactive clones, pre-transplant mixed lymphocyte reaction products were sequenced and then compared with unstimulated pre-transplant donor and recipient T cells. Every recipient was given anti-thymocyte globulin induction, followed by about three years of maintenance tacrolimus and steroids. The cohort enrolled 20 to 25 intestinal transplant recipients, one of whom was a retransplant, and 3 patients without pretransplant specimens were excluded. Instead of going to the commercial service, samples from a few later patients were sequenced in-house on an Illumina MiSeq and processed with MiXCR. Donor T cell macrochimerism was defined as a peak of at least 4% donor T cells among recipient peripheral blood mononuclear cells. After intestinal transplantation, graft-versus-host and host-versus-graft alloreactive T cell clones were followed in the graft, circulation and bone marrow using bulk TCR-beta CDR3 sequencing.

Taken from cysteine to phenylalanine, the CDR3 has 14 residues. The only DNA kept is the CDR3, 42 bases in frame from the first base. Between the V and J ends, shortened by 4 bases and 1 base respectively, the junction contains 11 bases. Reading the germline V gene gives CDR1 SQVTM and CDR2 ANQGSEA. General conclusions and limits of the study: Early after transplant, peak levels of circulating GvH clones were found to be associated with declines in HvG clones. Conclusions were limited by the relatively low number and heterogeneity of intestinal transplant patients. High GvH to HvG T cell clonal ratios were observed in the allografts of patients with donor T cell macrochimerism. GvH clones were found in recipient bone marrow, and some of the GvH clones appeared earlier in ileal mucosa or blood, which is consistent with an intestinal mucosal origin.

With regard to this clone: The clone's antigen remains unknown. No base qualities exist here, and no much larger clone lies one base off it.

Libraries were prepared through the immunoSEQ multiplex PCR assay. For most patients, genomic DNA was isolated with the Qiagen DNeasy Blood and Tissue Kit and sent frozen to Adaptive Biotechnologies for TCR sequencing. High-throughput TCR-beta CDR3 sequencing of genomic DNA from most patients was performed by Adaptive Biotechnologies. Per the source publication's procedure: TCR sequencing data for around 19 patients were retrieved from Adaptive's ImmunoSEQ software; three other patients were processed with MiXCR and VDJtools. CD4 versus CD8 sorting errors were corrected by removing sequences found in both subsets at a frequency ratio below 5:1. CDR3 nucleotide sequences shared between donor and recipient were removed because the origin of such sequences could not be assigned. Alloreactive clones required at least 2-fold expansion over unstimulated cells and minimum CFSE-low frequency of 0.002% (template counts) or 0.001% (read counts). Clones detected in sequenced pre-transplant spleen, lymph node, or MLR CFSE-low populations of the donor or recipient were defined as mappable. Cumulative frequency of alloreactive clones was calculated as a percentage of all sequences weighted by copy number. In TCRdb, the immuneACCESS table is reduced to in-frame sequences with V and J assigned. These tables do not hold every clone; where another copy was compared, an unresolved V gene accounts for under half, and the others remain unexplained. That table furnishes V, J and clone size, whereas the DNA furnished D and trimming. This sample comprises some 120,000 clones, approximately 93% of them detected only once. Approximately 1% of the sample goes to the ten largest clones.

Reading the label with the study, this specimen's time point is: cells obtained before transplantation from donor or recipient. CD3+CD4+ and CD3+CD8+ populations were FACS-sorted from unstimulated pre-transplant donor and recipient cells taken from spleen or lymph nodes. This receptor was identified in a human donor who was the organ donor for an intestinal transplant. In this chain, TRBV29-1 is recombined with TRBJ2-1; TRBD1 is a possible D gene, resting on 6 matching bases. The starting material was unstimulated CD8+ T cells sorted from spleen or lymph node cells, obtained before transplant. The DNA sequence reads TGCAGCGTTGCCTGGCAGGGGTCCTACAATGAGCAGTTCTTC. Its protein is CSVAWQGSYNEQFF.